This entry describes one T cell receptor (beta chain). Its antigen is still unknown. No base qualities exist here, and no much larger clone lies one base off it. The cohort was made up of 650 to 700 healthy bone marrow donors. All cohort members were sampled while nominally healthy, although unrecorded immune exposures were likely present. The donor was CMV seronegative and belonged to the group of roughly 330 seronegative cohort members. A peripheral blood sample was collected from each donor, and TCR beta sequencing was performed on peripheral blood mononuclear cells. Genomic DNA extraction from the blood cell samples was performed with the Qiagen DNeasy Blood Extraction Kit. V ends up 5 bases short and J 5 bases short, with an unmatched junction base count of 4. From the cysteine through the phenylalanine, the CDR3 covers 15 amino acids. The read is trimmed to its CDR3 DNA, 45 bases read in frame from base 1. CDR1 SGHTA and CDR2 FQGTGA were looked up in the germline V gene.

Receptors were amplified or captured by the immunoSEQ multiplex PCR assay. A mixture of 60 forward primers for TCR Vbeta segments and 13 reverse primers for TCR Jbeta segments was used in the multiplex PCR. Amplification of the CDR3 region of rearranged TCR beta genes was performed with a multiplex PCR assay on genomic DNA. The amplified TCR beta libraries were sequenced on the Illumina HiSeq System as 87-base-pair reads. Per the source publication's procedure: A later analysis counted approximately 84 million unique TCR beta chains across the approximately 700 repertoires, and roughly 9.9 million of these chains were shared by at least two donors. A nearest-neighbor algorithm error-corrected the raw reads and collapsed the reads into unique sequences, merging closely related sequences to remove PCR and sequencing errors. CDR3 sequences were aligned to IMGT reference sequences to assign V, D and J gene segments. For a sequence to be retained, at least a six-nucleotide match to both a V gene segment and a J gene segment was required. Rearrangements were called productive when the CDR3 lacked stop codons and stayed in frame with V and J; all others were non-productive. Following IMGT convention, CDR3 was defined as the stretch from the second conserved V-encoded cysteine up to the conserved J-encoded phenylalanine. Sequences without an unambiguous match to a single V gene segment were excluded from the earlier analysis of several hundred of the donors. In an earlier analysis of 587 of the donors, a V segment was called functional when productive rearrangements were above 56.7%, and segregating when the standard deviation between donors exceeded 5%. A statistical classification framework was developed to diagnose cytomegalovirus status using the catalog of TCR beta chain sequences. In a later analysis, TCR nucleotide sequences were compared against IMGT/GENE-DB human TR gene sequences so that V and J genes could be assigned. A later analysis assigned CDR3 sequences and most-parsimonious VDJ recombination scenarios with the TCRdist pipeline. In a later analysis, every TCR beta chain was defined by the combination of its CDR3 amino acid sequence and its V-gene family, and reads without a unique V-gene family were dropped. In a later analysis, around 600 highly shared, low-generation-probability nucleotide sequences were removed to address suspected cross-contamination and a sequencing artifact. For each public chain, a later analysis derived a clonal expansion index from normalized ranks of inferred template counts within each repertoire. In a later analysis, generation probabilities were computed with a VDJ recombination model fitted to out-of-frame rearrangements, and the resulting probabilities were checked against IGoR. Hypergeometric tests were used in a later analysis to score TCR-TCR, TCR-HLA and TCR-CMV co-occurrence, with a repertoire-size bias correction applied to the TCR pairs. False discovery rates were estimated in a later analysis by permuting HLA or CMV assignments 20 times. In a later analysis, co-occurring TCRs were grouped using DBSCAN, and TCRdist sequence similarity was added for clustering within HLA-allele-positive subsets. Repertoires with fewer than 30,000 or more than 120,000 public chains were left out of co-occurrence clustering, as were four to six repertoires with anomalous nucleotide sharing. Sourced from immuneACCESS, this table was stored by TCRdb with only in-frame sequences that have V and J called. A share of the clones is absent; for the studies checked, an unresolved V gene accounts for under half, and the remainder has no known explanation. That table is the source of V, J and clone size, and D and trimming were worked out from the DNA. This sample is represented by 100,000 to 150,000 clones; roughly 81% of them were singletons. The top ten clonotypes cover roughly 1.1% of the sample.

The sample comes from a study of cytomegalovirus exposure and HLA in healthy donors (dated by TCRdb to between 2016 and 2019). Some background on the complete study: An earlier analysis of approximately 590 of the donors reported approximately 290 Gb of sequence data and some 120 million unique TCR beta sequences from about 179 million T cells. The T cell repertoires of 666 subjects were profiled by immunosequencing and related to cytomegalovirus serostatus. HLA typing included class I and class II loci at four-digit resolution. Five DR-DQ haplotypes were treated as single units for association and clustering because of strong linkage in the cohort. Across some 400 genotyped donors of the cohort, an average of approximately 240,000 unique TCR beta nucleotide sequences per donor were sequenced, and approximately 17% of those sequences were non-productive. A later genetic analysis took genome-wide SNP genotypes for 398 of the 666 donors and used that subset as a discovery cohort. High-throughput TCR immunosequencing, statistical association of individual TCRs with disease status, and machine learning were combined to predict cytomegalovirus infection status. A separate validation cohort of 100 to 150 different subjects was used in addition to the approximately 700-subject first cohort. An earlier analysis of several hundred of the donors used high-throughput TCR beta sequencing to judge whether each TCR beta V gene segment behaved as functional or pseudogenic. The study aimed to test whether signatures of past pathogen exposure could be identified by cataloging public T cell receptors. The later analysis used no new phenotypic data to find candidate immune exposures, relying instead on TCR beta sequences and their occurrence across donors. The number of donors typed differed by locus, with 629-630 for A, B, C, DRB1 and DQB1, roughly 550 for DQA1, over 600 for DPA1, and about 450 for DPB1. About 320 gigabases of sequencing data and tens of millions of unique TCR sequences were included in an early release covering roughly 600 HLA-typed donors. In a later analysis, previously published TCR beta repertoires from several hundred donors were re-analyzed and high-resolution HLA genotyping was added so that TCR occurrence patterns could be studied. All discovery cohort repertoires had been generated on a single sequencing platform. The genetic ancestry cluster associated with self-reported Caucasian donors included 70% to 85% of the approximately 410 genotyped donors. Alongside the repertoire data, information on donor age, sex, ethnicity and CMV serostatus was compiled.

Results the study describes overall, beyond this receptor: It was suggested by the authors that the approach could potentially be generalized to other disease states and immunological phenotypes. Sequencing depth was assumed to be roughly uniform across donors in the presence/absence analyses, though that assumption may not hold. An association between a missense DCLRE1C variant and V-gene and J-gene trimming of TCR beta chains was found in a later genetic analysis and replicated in an independent cohort. Assigning TCR associations to individual alleles was difficult when HLA alleles, especially DR and DQ, strongly co-occurred. Specific HLA alleles were associated with 18,000 or so TCR beta sequences at a false discovery rate of 0.05 in a later analysis. This cohort had only TCR beta chains sequenced, and the lack of alpha or paired-chain data limited which features could be detected. In an earlier analysis of about 600 of the donors, most TCR beta V segments appeared in productive rearrangements about 90% or about 30% of the time, broadly matching IMGT annotations. In a later analysis, TCR association rates were found to vary across HLA loci, with the most associated TCRs seen for DRB1 alleles and the fewest for HLA-C alleles. A later analysis found that most CMV-associated TCR beta chains appeared HLA-restricted, with HLA associations seemingly driven largely by CMV exposure. Because counts were too low, roughly 18 rarely observed V segments, including chromosome 9 orphons, were left out of the earlier analysis of approximately 580 of the donors. A further reported finding was that TCR beta sequences accurately predicted the HLA-A and HLA-B alleles for most subjects in the first cohort. The study listed 150 to 200 TCR beta chains as associated with cytomegalovirus. Correlated functional status among segregating V segments might be attributable to linkage disequilibrium, but an unknown experimental factor could not be ruled out. A group of highly shared sequence variants was considered likely to be a technical artifact of the sequencing pipeline. In a later analysis, HLA-associated TCR beta chains showed more clonal expansion and lower generation probabilities than non-associated chains that were equally common. A later analysis reported that several top co-occurrence clusters appeared linked to parvovirus B19, influenza, CMV and Epstein-Barr virus. A few of the identified cytomegalovirus-associated TCR beta chains were confirmed in vitro to be specific for cytomegalovirus antigens. A later genetic analysis reported fewer N-insertions in productive TCRs among donors in an Asian-associated ancestry cluster than the roughly 620-donor mean. Most TCR sequences were observed very rarely across donors, whereas some public TCRs were present in many individuals. Some IMGT-functional V segments, including TRBV6-2 and TRBV6-3, could not be told apart with the 87-base-pair reads, so those segments were excluded. The classifier was reported to diagnose cytomegalovirus status with high specificity and sensitivity in both the original cohort and the validation cohort. HLA typing was unavailable for some donors at each locus, so association tests used only the typed subset. The only immune exposure information available for the cohort was CMV serostatus.

This TCR was sampled from a young woman in good health and CMV-seronegative. The chain is encoded by TRBV7-3 joined to TRBJ2-2; 11 nucleotides in the junction match TRBD2. Sequenced sample: PBMCs. The CDR3 in this case is CASSPGLAATGELFF. The nucleotides are TGTGCCAGCAGCCCGGGACTAGCGGCAACCGGGGAGCTGTTTTTT.